These 21 T cell receptor beta chains were all obtained from the same sample, sequenced in a study of blood T cell repertoires in COVID-19 (dated by TCRdb to about 2020). To prepare the library, the immunoSEQ multiplex PCR assay was applied. The table was pulled from immuneACCESS by TCRdb, which kept in-frame rearrangements only. Such tables lose some clones; where checked, under half of the loss comes from unresolved V genes, and the rest has no known cause. For this sample there are roughly 100,000 clones; roughly 72% appear just once. The ten largest clones capture approximately 6.3% of the sample. The specimen was peripheral blood. These receptors were obtained from a man older than 75 with acute or convalescent COVID-19.

V gene TRBV10-1 combines with J gene TRBJ2-1; D uncertain. The germline gives CDR1 WNHNN, CDR2 SYGVQD (reference sequence). CDR3 length: 12 amino acids. The V end lost 4 bases, the J end lost 10 bases, and 11 bases lay between the germline ends. The CDR3 DNA sequence: TGCGCCAGCAGTGCCGAGGTAGAAGAGCAGTTCTTC. It codes for CASSAEVEEQFF.

This chain joins TRBV19 and TRBJ1-1; D gene uncertain. CDR3 length: 12 residues. Trimming left V 4 bases short and J 0 bases short, with 3 bases between. Germline-derived CDR1 and CDR2 are LNHDA and SQIVND (reference sequence). The CDR3 protein is CASSRLNTEAFF. The CDR3 DNA sequence: TGTGCCAGTAGTAGGCTGAACACTGAAGCTTTCTTT.

The chain joins TRBV6-5 to TRBJ2-7, with 8 bases aligning to TRBD1. The CDR3 length is 13 residues. Germline CDR1 MNHEY, CDR2 SVGAGI. Trimming at V came to 7 bases and at J to 4 bases, leaving 6 bases not matched to a gene. CDR3 loop: CASNHRGNYEQYF. The CDR3 nucleotides are TGTGCCAGCAACCACAGGGGGAATTACGAGCAGTACTTC.

This chain joins TRBV3-1 (or the pseudogene TRBV3-2) and TRBJ2-1, with a tentative D call TRBD1 (5 bases). V lost 4 bases to trimming and J lost 1 base, with 11 bases between them. The germline V gene has CDR1 LGHDT and CDR2 YNNKEL (reference sequence). The CDR3 spans 15 residues. The CDR3 DNA sequence: TGTGCCAGCAGCCTAACAGACAGTTCCTACAATGAGCAGTTCTTC. This encodes CASSLTDSSYNEQFF.

The chain couples TRBV9 to TRBJ2-5, with TRBD2 as a possible D gene (5 bases). The CDR3 has 16 residues. Germline CDR1 SGDLS, CDR2 YYNGEE. Trimming shortened V by 4 bases and J by 4 bases, and 20 bases separated the two germline ends. The CDR3 region has the DNA TGTGCCAGCAGCCCCCCTTTGGGGAGAGAACGAGAGACCCAGTACTTC. This codes for CASSPPLGRERETQYF.

The V and J genes are TRBV5-4 and TRBJ1-2, with D possibly matching TRBD1 (6 bases). Germline V lookup: CDR1 SGHNT, CDR2 YYREEE (reference sequence). The germline V and J ends were trimmed by 5 bases and 1 base, with 6 bases remaining between them. The CDR3 is 12 amino acids. The CDR3 DNA sequence: TGTGCCAGCAGGGACAGTAACTATGGCTACACCTTC. Encoded protein: CASRDSNYGYTF.

This sequence joins TRBV6-2 or TRBV6-3 and TRBJ2-6, with D tentatively TRBD2 (6 bases). Trimming pared 2 bases from V and 1 base from J, leaving 6 bases between. CDR1 is MNHEY and CDR2 is SVGEGT in the germline V gene. The CDR3 covers 15 residues. The DNA for the CDR3 is TGTGCCAGCAGTTACGGGAGGTCTGGGGCCAACGTCCTGACTTTC. Its translation: CASSYGRSGANVLTF.

The chain combines TRBV2 with TRBJ2-6, with TRBD2 as a possible D gene (5 bases). Germline CDR1 and CDR2: SNHLY and FYNNEI. The V gene lost 6 bases and the J gene lost 1 base, with 10 bases spanning the gap. The CDR3 totals 15 residues. CDR3 in DNA: TGTGCCAGCAGCTCGTCGGGGTCTGGGGCCAACGTCCTGACTTTC. Translating it yields CASSSSGSGANVLTF.

The rearrangement joins TRBV30 to TRBJ2-1; maybe TRBD2 (6 bases). This CDR3 spans 12 amino acids. Germline values: CDR1 GTSNPN, CDR2 SVGIG (reference sequence). V was clipped by 2 bases and J by 15 bases, with 17 bases between them. Written as DNA, the CDR3 is TGTGCCTGGAGTCAACCGGGGGTTTTGGGGTTCTTC. It yields the protein CAWSQPGVLGFF.

This clone appeared once. The V call is TRBV7-8, the J call TRBJ1-5; tentative D call: TRBD1 (5 bases). V gave up 1 base and J gave up 4 bases, with 17 bases separating them. CDR1 is SGHVS and CDR2 is FQNEAQ in the germline V gene. This CDR3 region has 17 residues. This CDR3 is CASSLGAMGQRNQPQHF. CDR3 DNA: TGTGCCAGCAGCTTAGGGGCTATGGGGCAAAGAAATCAGCCCCAGCATTTT.

This sequence joins TRBV19 and TRBJ1-1; D remains unclear. This CDR3 region has 14 residues. Germline V gene data show CDR1 as LNHDA and CDR2 as SQIVND (reference sequence). V lost 5 bases, J lost 1 base, and 11 bases lay in between. CDR3 sequence: CASSFERGNTEAFF. The CDR3 coding sequence is TGTGCCAGTAGTTTTGAACGGGGGAACACTGAAGCTTTCTTT.

CDR3 protein: CASSPTVSTEAFF. The CDR3 nucleotides are TGTGCCAGCAGCCCCACCGTGAGCACTGAAGCTTTCTTT. This sequence joins TRBV11-2 and TRBJ1-1; D is unclear. Trimming pared 5 bases from V and 4 bases from J, leaving 11 bases between. The CDR3 is 13 amino acids. Germline CDR1 reads SGHAT; CDR2 reads FQNNGV.

This rearrangement joins TRBV29-1 to TRBJ2-7; 8 bases fit TRBD2. In germline, CDR1 is SQVTM, CDR2 ANQGSEA. V lost 5 bases, J lost 3 bases, and 3 bases stayed unmatched. CDR3 size: 12 residues. The CDR3 nucleotides read TGCAGCGTTAGCGGGAGTGGCTACGAGCAGTACTTC. Its protein is CSVSGSGYEQYF.

This chain joins TRBV5-4 and TRBJ2-7; 8 nucleotides line up with TRBD2. With V trimmed by 0 bases and J by 1 base, 6 bases remained unmatched. CDR3 length: 16 residues. The germline V gene encodes CDR1 SGHNT and CDR2 YYREEE (reference sequence). The CDR3 reads CASSLVGSGNSYEQYF. The CDR3 DNA is TGTGCCAGCAGCTTGGTTGGTAGCGGGAATTCCTACGAGCAGTACTTC.

The chain combines TRBV5-4 with TRBJ2-1, with D unclear. Germline V gene lookup returns CDR1 SGHNT and CDR2 YYREEE (reference sequence). V dropped 1 base and J dropped 6 bases, with 11 bases sitting between them. The CDR3 spans 14 residues. CDR3: CASSLTADSNEQFF. DNA for the CDR3: TGTGCCAGCAGCTTGACAGCTGATAGCAATGAGCAGTTCTTC.

The CDR3 sequence is CASSLTGQNTDTQYF. CDR3 bases: TGCGCCAGCAGCCTAACGGGACAGAACACAGATACGCAGTATTTT. The rearrangement joins TRBV5-1 to TRBJ2-3; 7 nucleotides match TRBD1. The V gene end was trimmed by 4 bases and the J gene end by 2 bases; junction bases not matched to a gene: 7. The CDR3 length is 15 residues. Per the germline V gene, CDR1 is SGHRS and CDR2 is YFSETQ. The full variable domain, rest sourced from reference TRBV5-1 and TRBJ2-3, is KAGVTQTPRYLIKTRGQQVTLSCSPISGHRSVSWYQQTPGQGLQFLFEYFSETQRNKGNFPGRFSGRQFSNSRSEMNVSTLELGDSALYLCASSLTGQNTDTQYFGPGTRLTVL.

This chain connects TRBV2 to TRBJ2-7, with D maybe TRBD2 (5 bases). CDR3 size: 14 residues. Germline CDR1 SNHLY, CDR2 FYNNEI. Trimming shortened V by 1 base and J by 2 bases, and 9 bases separated the two germline ends. DNA of the CDR3: TGTGCCAGCAGTGAAGAGAGCGGCCCCTACGAGCAGTACTTC. This sequence encodes CASSEESGPYEQYF. The whole variable domain, filled in from reference TRBV2 and TRBJ2-7, reads EPEVTQTPSHQVTQMGQEVILRCVPISNHLYFYWYRQILGQKVEFLVSFYNNEISEKSEIFDDQFSVERPDGSNFTLKIRSTKLEDSAMYFCASSEESGPYEQYFGPGTRLTVT.

This clone was recorded a few times. This chain joins TRBV28 and TRBJ1-5, with D possibly TRBD1 on 6 matching bases. V lost 2 bases and J lost 4, with 12 bases in between. Germline loops: CDR1 MDHEN, CDR2 SYDVKM. The CDR3 contains 15 residues. The CDR3 here is CASSLNGQFNQPQHF. The CDR3 DNA is TGTGCCAGCAGTTTAAACGGACAGTTTAATCAGCCCCAGCATTTT.

The chain uses TRBV5-6 and TRBJ2-3; D gene unclear. Trimming pared 0 bases from V and 1 base from J, leaving 6 bases between. Germline lookup yields CDR1 SGHDT and CDR2 YYEEEE. The CDR3 runs 14 residues. CDR3 residues: CASSLGAGTDTQYF. CDR3 DNA sequence: TGTGCCAGCAGCTTGGGGGCAGGCACAGATACGCAGTATTTT.

V gene TRBV6-5 combines with J gene TRBJ1-5, with D maybe TRBD1 (6 bases). V lost 6 bases and J 2 bases, leaving 11 bases between the germline ends. Germline CDR1 and CDR2: MNHEY and SVGAGI. The CDR3 spans 14 residues. CDR3 bases: TGTGCCAGCAGACAGGGTACTGGCAATCAGCCCCAGCATTTT. Its translation is CASRQGTGNQPQHF.

This chain connects TRBV19 to TRBJ2-4; TRBD2 might be the D (5 bases). This CDR3 region has 14 residues. V was clipped by 6 bases and J by 8 bases, with 17 bases between them. Germline V gives CDR1 LNHDA, CDR2 SQIVND (reference sequence). For the CDR3, the DNA is TGTGCCAGTAGCCGGACTGCCGATAGGTACATTCAGTACTTC. Translated: CASSRTADRYIQYF.